This T cell receptor (beta chain) was observed in a study of naive and memory T cell subsets. Four PCR rounds used nested alpha and beta constant region primers plus the SP2 primer. For blood and skin samples, reverse transcription used TCR alpha and beta constant primers. TCRdb re-called the UMI-ligation and nested PCR reads with MiXCR, one entry per CDR3 protein. This table holds about 25,000 distinct CDR3 sequences, around 4.9% found once. Study-level findings and limits: The RNA method is potentially sensitive to activation and differentiation changes.

This clonotype was detected only a few times. Its matching antigen is unknown. TCR cDNA received a 3' ligated oligonucleotide that carried a UMI. Cells were not sorted; total RNA input targeted roughly 1 to 1,100 ng. This CDR3 region has 13 residues. The V end was cut by 10 bases, the J end by 5 bases, with 17 bases between. Germline loops: CDR1 SNHLY, CDR2 FYNNEI. The chain recombines TRBV2 with TRBJ1-1; the D gene is possibly TRBD1 (6 bases). The clonotype was recovered from an adult in good health. Input material: blood. In DNA form, the CDR3 reads TGTGCCACCGGGGGGGGGCTGAGGACTGAAGCTTTCTTT. Its protein product is CATGGGLRTEAFF.